A selection of T cell receptor beta chains follows, all from one sample in a study of beta chain features in type 1 diabetes. Profiled with immunoSEQ multiplex PCR; TCRdb holds only in-frame clones, not every one. The sample carries a few hundred thousand clones, roughly 12% recorded once. Source material: naive CD4+ T cells from blood. The receptors were sampled from a woman between 18 and 29 years old with type 1 diabetes. Both conserved end residues are part of each CDR3. The order of the fields is D gene, clone size, V gene, J gene, CDR3 protein, CDR3 DNA. A D gene is named only where the DNA matches it firmly. Expanded clones get a size class; other rows say once, few or many, or leave the size out.

D: NA; size: NA; V: TRBV7-2; J: TRBJ1-6; CDR3: CASSHDSSPLHF; DNA: TGTGCCAGCAGCCACGACAGTTCACCCCTCCACTTT
D: NA; size: few; V: TRBV25-1; J: TRBJ1-2; CDR3: CASSAATANYGYTF; DNA: TGTGCCAGCAGTGCAGCCACAGCTAACTATGGCTACACCTTC
D: NA; size: NA; V: TRBV19; J: TRBJ1-5; CDR3: CASTDTGENQPQHF; DNA: TGTGCCAGTACCGATACGGGGGAGAATCAGCCCCAGCATTTT
D: TRBD1; size: few; V: TRBV2; J: TRBJ1-5; CDR3: CASSETGGVQPQHF; DNA: TGTGCCAGCAGTGAGACAGGGGGCGTTCAGCCCCAGCATTTT
D: NA; size: NA; V: TRBV7-3; J: TRBJ2-1; CDR3: CASSPPGQGSEQFF; DNA: TGTGCCAGCAGCCCGCCGGGACAAGGTAGTGAGCAGTTCTTC
D: TRBD2; size: few; V: TRBV7-3; J: TRBJ2-1; CDR3: CASSSRLAPNEQFF; DNA: TGTGCCAGCAGCTCACGACTAGCTCCCAATGAGCAGTTCTTC
D: TRBD2; size: NA; V: TRBV5-1; J: TRBJ2-1; CDR3: CASRALAADNEQFF; DNA: TGCGCCAGCAGGGCACTAGCGGCCGACAATGAGCAGTTCTTC
D: TRBD1; size: few; V: TRBV11-2; J: TRBJ2-5; CDR3: CASSARPSGTGGGAETQYF; DNA: TGTGCCAGCAGCGCTCGCCCTTCCGGGACAGGGGGGGGCGCGGAGACCCAGTACTTC
D: NA; size: NA; V: TRBV6-1; J: TRBJ2-3; CDR3: CASIKGPTQYF; DNA: TGTGCCAGCATCAAGGGGCCTACGCAGTATTTT
D: NA; size: few; V: TRBV7-2; J: TRBJ1-2; CDR3: CASSLVGAGYTF; DNA: TGTGCCAGCAGCTTAGTGGGGGCTGGCTACACCTTC
D: NA; size: few; V: TRBV25-1; J: TRBJ1-2; CDR3: CASSETAAANYGYTF; DNA: TGTGCCAGCAGTGAAACCGCGGCAGCTAACTATGGCTACACCTTC
D: NA; size: NA; V: TRBV2; J: TRBJ2-5; CDR3: CASSEGGETQYF; DNA: TGTGCCAGCAGTGAAGGTGGCGAGACCCAGTACTTC
D: NA; size: NA; V: TRBV9; J: TRBJ1-3; CDR3: CASSVDTGGNTIYF; DNA: TGTGCCAGCAGCGTAGATACAGGGGGAAACACCATATATTTT
D: TRBD1; size: few; V: TRBV7-9; J: TRBJ1-2; CDR3: CASSSETGGASTF; DNA: TGTGCCAGCAGCTCCGAGACAGGGGGCGCGAGCACCTTC
D: NA; size: NA; V: TRBV11-1; J: TRBJ2-3; CDR3: CASSPSPTGRGQYF; DNA: TGTGCCAGCAGCCCATCCCCCACGGGAAGAGGGCAGTATTTT
D: TRBD1; size: once; V: TRBV2; J: TRBJ1-2; CDR3: CASTGVSGYTF; DNA: TGTGCCTCCACAGGGGTGAGTGGCTACACCTTC
D: NA; size: few; V: TRBV4-1; J: TRBJ1-2; CDR3: CAATGTPLEGGYTF; DNA: TGCGCCGCCACCGGGACACCCCTTGAGGGAGGCTACACCTTC
D: NA; size: few; V: TRBV19; J: TRBJ1-5; CDR3: CASRSSTYNQPQHF; DNA: TGTGCCAGTAGGTCGTCGACATACAATCAGCCCCAGCATTTT
D: NA; size: NA; V: TRBV18; J: TRBJ2-7; CDR3: CASSPGAQGSYEQYF; DNA: TGTGCCAGCTCACCAGGGGCGCAGGGATCCTACGAGCAGTACTTC
D: TRBD1; size: few; V: TRBV11-2; J: TRBJ1-2; CDR3: CASSQRDRDYGYTF; DNA: TGTGCCAGCAGTCAACGGGACAGGGACTATGGCTACACCTTC
D: TRBD2; size: NA; V: TRBV11-2; J: TRBJ2-1; CDR3: CASSTTPGLAGGPQFF; DNA: TGTGCCAGCAGCACAACACCGGGACTAGCGGGAGGGCCTCAGTTCTTC
D: TRBD2; size: NA; V: TRBV7-9; J: TRBJ2-1; CDR3: CASSPPGLGEQFF; DNA: TGTGCCAGCAGCCCGCCGGGACTAGGTGAGCAGTTCTTC
D: NA; size: few; V: TRBV7-9; J: TRBJ2-1; CDR3: CASSASQEQFF; DNA: TGTGCCAGCAGCGCCTCTCAGGAGCAGTTCTTC
D: TRBD1; size: NA; V: TRBV5-4; J: TRBJ2-5; CDR3: CASSSPGQGAEETQYF; DNA: TGTGCCAGCAGCTCCCCGGGACAGGGGGCAGAGGAGACCCAGTACTTC